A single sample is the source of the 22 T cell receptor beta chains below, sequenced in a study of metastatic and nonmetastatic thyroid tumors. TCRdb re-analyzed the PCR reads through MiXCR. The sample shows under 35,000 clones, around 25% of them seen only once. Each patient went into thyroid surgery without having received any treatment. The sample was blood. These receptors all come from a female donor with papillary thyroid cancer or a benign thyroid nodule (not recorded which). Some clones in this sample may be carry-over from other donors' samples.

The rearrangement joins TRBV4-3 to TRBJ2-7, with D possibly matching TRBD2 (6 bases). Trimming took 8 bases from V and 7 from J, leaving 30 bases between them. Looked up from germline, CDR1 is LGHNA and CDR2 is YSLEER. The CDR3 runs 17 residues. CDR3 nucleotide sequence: TGCGCCAGCGGCAAAGTCCGGGGACTTCCTGGGAAAGAAGAGCAGTACTTC. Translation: CASGKVRGLPGKEEQYF.

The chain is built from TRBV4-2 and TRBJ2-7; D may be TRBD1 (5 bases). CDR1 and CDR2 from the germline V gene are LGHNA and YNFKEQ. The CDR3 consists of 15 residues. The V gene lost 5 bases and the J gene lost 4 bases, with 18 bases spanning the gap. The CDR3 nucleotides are TGTGCCAGCAGCTTCCGAGACAGTGGCAGATACGAGCAGTACTTC. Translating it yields CASSFRDSGRYEQYF.

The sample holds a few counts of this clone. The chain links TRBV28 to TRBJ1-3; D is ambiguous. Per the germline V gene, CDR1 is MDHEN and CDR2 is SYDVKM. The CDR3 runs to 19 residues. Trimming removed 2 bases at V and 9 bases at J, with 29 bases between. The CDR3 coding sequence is TGTGCCAGCAGTTTACGAATTGTTAGTGGACGGACCCTCTCTCGCACCATATATTTT. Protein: CASSLRIVSGRTLSRTIYF.

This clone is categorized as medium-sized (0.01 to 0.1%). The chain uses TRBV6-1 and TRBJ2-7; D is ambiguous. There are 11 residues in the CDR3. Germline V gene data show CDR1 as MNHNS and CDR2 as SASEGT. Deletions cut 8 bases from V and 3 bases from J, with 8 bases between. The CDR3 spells CASGLGYEQYF. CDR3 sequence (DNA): TGTGCCAGCGGGCTCGGCTACGAGCAGTACTTC.

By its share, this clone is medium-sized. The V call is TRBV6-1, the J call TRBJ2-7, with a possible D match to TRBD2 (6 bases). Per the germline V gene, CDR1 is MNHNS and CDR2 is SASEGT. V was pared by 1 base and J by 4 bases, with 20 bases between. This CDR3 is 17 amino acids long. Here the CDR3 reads CASSEDPGDLEEYEQYF. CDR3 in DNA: TGTGCCAGCAGTGAAGATCCGGGGGACTTAGAAGAGTACGAGCAGTACTTC.

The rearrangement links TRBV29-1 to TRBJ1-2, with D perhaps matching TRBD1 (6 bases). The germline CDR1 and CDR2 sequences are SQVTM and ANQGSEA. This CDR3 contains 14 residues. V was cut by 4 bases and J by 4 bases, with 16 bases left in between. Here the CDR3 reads CSVVAGARGYGYTF. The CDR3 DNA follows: TGCAGCGTTGTGGCAGGGGCTAGGGGCTATGGCTACACCTTC.

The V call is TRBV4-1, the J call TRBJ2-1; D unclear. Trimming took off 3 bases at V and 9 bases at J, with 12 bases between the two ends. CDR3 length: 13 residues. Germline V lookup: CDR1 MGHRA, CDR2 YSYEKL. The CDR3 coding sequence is TGCGCCAGCAGCCAGGTCCTTTTCGGTGAGCAGTTCTTC. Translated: CASSQVLFGEQFF.

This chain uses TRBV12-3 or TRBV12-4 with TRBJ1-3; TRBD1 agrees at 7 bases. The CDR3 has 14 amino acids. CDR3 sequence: CAGAAGGSGNTIYF. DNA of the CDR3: TGTGCAGGGGCGGCAGGGGGCTCTGGAAACACCATATATTTT.

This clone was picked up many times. The CDR3 nucleotides are TGTGCCAGCAGCTTAGATTCGCACAGGGGGAATGAAAAACTGTTTTTT. This translates into CASSLDSHRGNEKLFF. The V call is TRBV11-3, the J call TRBJ1-4, with 8 bases matching TRBD1. The CDR3 contains 16 residues. Germline V gene sequence: CDR1 SGHNT, CDR2 YENEEA. Trimming cost V 0 bases and J 5 bases; bases outside gene matches: 5. The whole variable domain, remainder taken from reference TRBV11-3 and TRBJ1-4, is EAGVVQSPRYKIIEKKQPVAFWCNPISGHNTLYWYLQNLGQGPELLIRYENEEAVDDSQLPKDRFSAERLKGVDSTLKIQPAELGDSAVYLCASSLDSHRGNEKLFFGSGTQLSVL.

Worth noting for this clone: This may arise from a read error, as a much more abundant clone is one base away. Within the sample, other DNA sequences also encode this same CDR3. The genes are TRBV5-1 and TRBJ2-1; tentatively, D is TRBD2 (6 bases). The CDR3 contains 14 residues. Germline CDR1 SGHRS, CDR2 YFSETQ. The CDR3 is CASSQKTRVNEQFF. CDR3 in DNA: TGCGCCAGCAGCCAGAAGACTAGAGTCAATGAGCAGTTCTTT. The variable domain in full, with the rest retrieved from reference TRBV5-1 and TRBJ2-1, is KAGVTQTPRYLIKTRGQQVTLSCSPISGHRSVSWYQQTPGQGLQFLFEYFSETQRNKGNFPGRFSGRQFSNSRSEMNVSTLELGDSALYLCASSQKTRVNEQFFGPGTRLTVL.

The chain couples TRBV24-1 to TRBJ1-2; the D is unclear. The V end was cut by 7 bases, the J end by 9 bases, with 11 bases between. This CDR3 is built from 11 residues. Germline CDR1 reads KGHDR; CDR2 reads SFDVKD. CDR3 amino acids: CATSLGRSYTF. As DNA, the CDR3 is TGTGCCACCAGCCTGGGTAGGAGCTACACCTTC.

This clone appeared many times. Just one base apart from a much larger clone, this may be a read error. CDR3 sequence reads: CSASSPTAANYGYTF. In nucleotides, the CDR3 is TGCAGTGCTAGTAGTCCTACAGCTGCTAACTATGGCTACACCTTC. The rearrangement uses TRBV20-1 and TRBJ1-2; D unclear. The CDR3 length is 15 residues. Per germline, CDR1 DFQATT and CDR2 SNEGSKA (reference sequence). V was cut by 3 bases and J by 0 bases, with 14 bases left in between.

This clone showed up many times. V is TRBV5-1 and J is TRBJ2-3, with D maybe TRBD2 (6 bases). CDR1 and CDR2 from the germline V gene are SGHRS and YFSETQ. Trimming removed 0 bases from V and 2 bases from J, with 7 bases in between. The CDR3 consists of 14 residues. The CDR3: CASSLGDFTDTQYF. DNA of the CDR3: TGCGCCAGCAGCTTGGGGGACTTCACAGATACGCAGTATTTT.

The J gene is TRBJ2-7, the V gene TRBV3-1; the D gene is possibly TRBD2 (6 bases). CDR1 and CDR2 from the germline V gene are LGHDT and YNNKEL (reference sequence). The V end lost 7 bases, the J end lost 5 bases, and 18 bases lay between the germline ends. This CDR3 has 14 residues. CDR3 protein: CASTSGTPRHEQYF. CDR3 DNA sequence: TGTGCCAGCACCTCCGGGACTCCCCGACACGAGCAGTACTTC.

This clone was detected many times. CDR3: CASRDSRWDTGELFF. As DNA, the CDR3 is TGTGCCAGCAGGGATAGTAGATGGGACACCGGGGAGCTGTTTTTT. The chain couples TRBV2 to TRBJ2-2, with D uncertain. V lost 6 bases and J 3 bases, leaving 14 bases between the germline ends. This CDR3 has 15 amino acids. Per germline, CDR1 SNHLY and CDR2 FYNNEI.

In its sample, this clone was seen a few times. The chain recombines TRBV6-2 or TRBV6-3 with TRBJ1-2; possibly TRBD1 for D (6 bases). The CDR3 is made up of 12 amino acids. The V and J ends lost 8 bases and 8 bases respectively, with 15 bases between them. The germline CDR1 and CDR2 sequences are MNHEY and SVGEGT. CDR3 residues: CASLAGAGGYTF. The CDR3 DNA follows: TGTGCCAGCTTGGCGGGGGCGGGGGGCTACACCTTC.

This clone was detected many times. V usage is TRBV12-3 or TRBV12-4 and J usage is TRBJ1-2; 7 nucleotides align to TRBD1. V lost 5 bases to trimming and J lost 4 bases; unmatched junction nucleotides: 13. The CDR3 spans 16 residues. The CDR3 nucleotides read TGTGCCAGCAGTAAGGGAGCAGGGGGGGGGGGCTATGGCTACACCTTC. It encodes CASSKGAGGGGYGYTF.

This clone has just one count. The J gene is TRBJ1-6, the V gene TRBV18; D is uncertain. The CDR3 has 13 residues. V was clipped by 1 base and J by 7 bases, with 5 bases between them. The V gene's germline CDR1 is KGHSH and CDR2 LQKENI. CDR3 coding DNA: TGTGCCAGCTCACCACAGAAGAATTCACCCCTCCACTTT. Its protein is CASSPQKNSPLHF.

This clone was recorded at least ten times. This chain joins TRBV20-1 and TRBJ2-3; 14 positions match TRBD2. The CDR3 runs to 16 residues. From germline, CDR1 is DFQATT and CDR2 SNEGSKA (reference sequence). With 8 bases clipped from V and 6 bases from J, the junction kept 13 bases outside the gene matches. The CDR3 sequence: CSTAGTSGSWGDTQYF. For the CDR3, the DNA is TGCAGTACTGCCGGGACTAGCGGGAGTTGGGGGGATACGCAGTATTTT.

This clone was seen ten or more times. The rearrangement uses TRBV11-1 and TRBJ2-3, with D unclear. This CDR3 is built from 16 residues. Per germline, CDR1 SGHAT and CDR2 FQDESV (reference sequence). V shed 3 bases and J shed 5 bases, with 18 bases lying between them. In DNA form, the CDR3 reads TGTGCCAGCAGCTTCGGGCGCCAAACCGGCGGAGATACGCAGTATTTT. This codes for CASSFGRQTGGDTQYF. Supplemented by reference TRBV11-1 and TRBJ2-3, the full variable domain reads EAEVAQSPRYKITEKSQAVAFWCDPISGHATLYWYRQILGQGPELLVQFQDESVVDDSQLPKDRFSAERLKGVDSTLKIQPAELGDSAMYLCASSFGRQTGGDTQYFGPGTRLTVL.

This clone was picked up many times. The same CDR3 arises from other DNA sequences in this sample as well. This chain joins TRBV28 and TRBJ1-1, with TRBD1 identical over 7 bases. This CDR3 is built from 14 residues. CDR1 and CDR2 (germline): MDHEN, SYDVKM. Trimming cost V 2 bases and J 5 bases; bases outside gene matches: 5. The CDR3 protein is CASSLPQGRTEAFF. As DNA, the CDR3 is TGTGCCAGCAGTTTACCACAGGGGCGAACTGAAGCTTTCTTT.

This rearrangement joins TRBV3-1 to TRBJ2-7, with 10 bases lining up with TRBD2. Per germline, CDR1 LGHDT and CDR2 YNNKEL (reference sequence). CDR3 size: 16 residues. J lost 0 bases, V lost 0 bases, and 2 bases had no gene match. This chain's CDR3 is CASSQELAGPSYEQYF. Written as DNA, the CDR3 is TGTGCCAGCAGCCAAGAACTAGCGGGGCCCTCCTACGAGCAGTACTTC.